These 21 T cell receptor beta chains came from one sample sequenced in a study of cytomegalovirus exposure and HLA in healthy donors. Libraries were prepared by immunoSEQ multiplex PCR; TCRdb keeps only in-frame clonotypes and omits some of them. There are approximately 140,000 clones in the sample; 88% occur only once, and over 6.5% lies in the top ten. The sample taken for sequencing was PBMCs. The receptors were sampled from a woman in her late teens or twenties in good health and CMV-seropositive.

The CDR3 DNA follows: TGCGCCAGCAGTCTTCCACCTGGAGAAGAGCAGTACTTC. Translated, it gives CASSLPPGEEQYF. This chain links TRBV23-1 with TRBJ2-7, with D unclear. TRBV23-1 is annotated as an ORF whose role is uncertain. The CDR3 has 13 amino acids. V shed 4 bases and J shed 7 bases, with 14 bases lying between them.

CDR3: CASSIMASADTQYF. CDR3 nucleotides: TGTGCCAGTAGTATAATGGCCAGCGCAGATACGCAGTATTTT. This chain joins TRBV19 and TRBJ2-3; D not resolved. Trimming pared 2 bases from V and 4 bases from J, leaving 10 bases between. The CDR3 contains 14 residues. Germline CDR1 and CDR2: LNHDA and SQIVND (reference sequence).

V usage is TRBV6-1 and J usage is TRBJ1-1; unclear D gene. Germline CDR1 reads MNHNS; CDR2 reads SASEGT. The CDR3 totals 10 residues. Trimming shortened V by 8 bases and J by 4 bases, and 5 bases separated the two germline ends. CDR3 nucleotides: TGTGCCAGCCAACTCACTGAAGCTTTCTTT. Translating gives CASQLTEAFF.

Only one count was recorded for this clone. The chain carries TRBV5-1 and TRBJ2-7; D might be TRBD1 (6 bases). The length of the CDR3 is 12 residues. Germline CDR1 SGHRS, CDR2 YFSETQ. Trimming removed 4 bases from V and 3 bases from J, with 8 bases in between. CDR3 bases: TGCGCCAGCAGCAAGACAGGCTACGAGCAGTACTTC. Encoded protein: CASSKTGYEQYF.

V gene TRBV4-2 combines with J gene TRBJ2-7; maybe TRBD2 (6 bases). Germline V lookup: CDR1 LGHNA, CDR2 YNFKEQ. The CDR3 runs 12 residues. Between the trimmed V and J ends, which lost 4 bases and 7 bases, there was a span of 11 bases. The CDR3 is CASSLRGYEQYF. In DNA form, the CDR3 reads TGTGCCAGCAGCCTCCGGGGGTATGAGCAGTACTTC.

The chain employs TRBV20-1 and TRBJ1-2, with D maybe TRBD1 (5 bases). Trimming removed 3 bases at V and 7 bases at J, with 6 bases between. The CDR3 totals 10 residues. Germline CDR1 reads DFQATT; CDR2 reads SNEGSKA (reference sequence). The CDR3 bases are TGCAGTGCTAGGGGGGGTGGCTACACCTTC. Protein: CSARGGGYTF.

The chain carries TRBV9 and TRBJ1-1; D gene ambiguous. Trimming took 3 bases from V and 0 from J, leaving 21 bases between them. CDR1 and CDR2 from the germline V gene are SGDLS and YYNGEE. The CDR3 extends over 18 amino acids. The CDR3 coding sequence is TGTGCCAGCAGCGCGAACTCAGAGACGGGGAGGATGAACACTGAAGCTTTCTTT. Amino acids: CASSANSETGRMNTEAFF.

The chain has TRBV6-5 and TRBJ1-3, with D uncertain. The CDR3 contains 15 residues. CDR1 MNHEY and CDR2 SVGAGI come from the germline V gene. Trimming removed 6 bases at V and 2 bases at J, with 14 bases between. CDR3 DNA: TGTGCCAGCAGGGGAGGCTTCAGGACTGGAAACACCATATATTTT. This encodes CASRGGFRTGNTIYF.

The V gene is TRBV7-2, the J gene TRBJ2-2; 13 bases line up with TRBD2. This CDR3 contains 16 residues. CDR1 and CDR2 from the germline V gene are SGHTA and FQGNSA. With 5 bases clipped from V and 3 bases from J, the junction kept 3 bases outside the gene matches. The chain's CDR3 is CASSRTSGGYTGELFF. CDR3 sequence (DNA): TGTGCCAGCAGCAGGACTAGCGGGGGATACACCGGGGAGCTGTTTTTT.

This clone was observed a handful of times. The CDR3 here is CASSQNREAGGYTF. Written as DNA, the CDR3 is TGTGCCAGCAGTCAGAATAGGGAGGCGGGGGGCTACACCTTC. V usage is TRBV27 and J usage is TRBJ1-2, with unresolved D. V shed 5 bases and J shed 8 bases, with 18 bases lying between them. This CDR3 is 14 amino acids long. Per germline, CDR1 MNHEY and CDR2 SMNVEV (reference sequence).

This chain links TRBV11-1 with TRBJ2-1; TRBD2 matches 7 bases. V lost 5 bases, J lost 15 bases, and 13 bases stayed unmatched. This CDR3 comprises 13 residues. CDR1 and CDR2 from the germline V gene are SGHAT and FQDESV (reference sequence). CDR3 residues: CASSRGLVRGLFF. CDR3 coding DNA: TGTGCCAGCAGCCGCGGACTAGTTAGAGGTCTGTTCTTC.

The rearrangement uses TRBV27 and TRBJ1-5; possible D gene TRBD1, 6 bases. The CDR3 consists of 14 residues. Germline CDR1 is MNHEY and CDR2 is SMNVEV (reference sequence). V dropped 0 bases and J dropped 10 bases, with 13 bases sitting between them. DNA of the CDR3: TGTGCCAGCAGTTTATCGGGGGGAGGGGGTCCCCAGCATTTT. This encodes CASSLSGGGGPQHF.

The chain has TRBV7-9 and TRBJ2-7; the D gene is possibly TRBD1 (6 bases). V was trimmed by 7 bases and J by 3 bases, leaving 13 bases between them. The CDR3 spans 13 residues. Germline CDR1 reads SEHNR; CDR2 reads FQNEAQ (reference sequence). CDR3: CASTPGTRYEQYF. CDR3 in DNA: TGTGCCAGCACCCCGGGGACACGCTACGAGCAGTACTTC.

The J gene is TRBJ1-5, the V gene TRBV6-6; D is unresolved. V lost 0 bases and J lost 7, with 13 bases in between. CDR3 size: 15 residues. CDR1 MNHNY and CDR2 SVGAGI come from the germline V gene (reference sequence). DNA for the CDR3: TGTGCCAGCAGTTACTCCGGGTCCCCAGAACAGCCCCAGCATTTT. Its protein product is CASSYSGSPEQPQHF.

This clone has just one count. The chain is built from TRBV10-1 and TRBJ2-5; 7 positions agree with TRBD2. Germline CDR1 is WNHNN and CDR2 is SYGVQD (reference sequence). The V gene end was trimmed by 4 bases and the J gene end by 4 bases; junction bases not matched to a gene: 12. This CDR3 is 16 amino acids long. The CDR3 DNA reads TGCGCCAGCAGTGTGGGCTACCGGGAGGCTGGAGAGACCCAGTACTTC. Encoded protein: CASSVGYREAGETQYF.

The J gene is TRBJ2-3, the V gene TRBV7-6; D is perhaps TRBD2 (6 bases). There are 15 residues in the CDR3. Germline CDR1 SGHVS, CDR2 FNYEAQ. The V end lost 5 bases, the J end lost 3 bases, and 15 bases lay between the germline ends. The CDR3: CASSPGGTRTDTQYF. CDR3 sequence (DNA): TGTGCCAGCAGCCCTGGCGGGACCAGGACAGATACGCAGTATTTT.

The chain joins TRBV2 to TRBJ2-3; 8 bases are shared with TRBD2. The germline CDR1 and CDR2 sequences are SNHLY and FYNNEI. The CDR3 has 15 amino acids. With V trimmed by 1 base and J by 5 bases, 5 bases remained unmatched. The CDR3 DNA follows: TGTGCCAGCAGTGAAGATAACGCGGGAGGAGATACGCAGTATTTT. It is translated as CASSEDNAGGDTQYF.

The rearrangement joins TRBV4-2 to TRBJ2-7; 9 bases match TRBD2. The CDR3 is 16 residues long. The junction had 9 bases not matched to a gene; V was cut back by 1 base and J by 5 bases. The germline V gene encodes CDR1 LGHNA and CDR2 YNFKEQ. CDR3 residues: CASSQVLAGSRDEQYF. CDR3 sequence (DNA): TGTGCCAGCAGCCAAGTCCTAGCGGGAAGTCGCGACGAGCAGTACTTC.

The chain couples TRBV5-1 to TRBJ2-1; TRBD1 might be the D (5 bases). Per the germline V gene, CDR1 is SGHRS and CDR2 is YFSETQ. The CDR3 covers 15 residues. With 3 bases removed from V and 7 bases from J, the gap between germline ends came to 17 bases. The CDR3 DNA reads TGCGCCAGCAGCTCTTTACAGGCCTTTCCGAATGAGCAGTTCTTC. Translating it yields CASSSLQAFPNEQFF.

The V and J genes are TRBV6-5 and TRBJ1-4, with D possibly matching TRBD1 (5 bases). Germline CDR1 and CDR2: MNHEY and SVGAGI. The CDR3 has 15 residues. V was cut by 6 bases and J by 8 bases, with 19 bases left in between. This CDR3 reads CASSPKDIAGEKLFF. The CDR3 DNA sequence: TGTGCCAGCAGCCCTAAGGACATCGCGGGGGAAAAACTGTTTTTT.

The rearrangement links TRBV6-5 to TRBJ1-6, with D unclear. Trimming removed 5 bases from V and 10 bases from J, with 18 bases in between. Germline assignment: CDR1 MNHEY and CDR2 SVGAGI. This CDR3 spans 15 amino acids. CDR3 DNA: TGTGCCAGCAGTCCGGGGTTAGGCCCTCGATCACCCCTCCACTTT. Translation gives CASSPGLGPRSPLHF.